Listed below are T cell receptor beta chains from one sample, sequenced in a study of cytomegalovirus exposure and HLA in healthy donors. The method was immunoSEQ multiplex PCR; TCRdb's version includes in-frame clones alone and lacks a portion of them. The sample contains about 270,000 clones, under 80% of which appear only once. Sequenced input: PBMCs. The receptors originated from a female donor in good health and CMV-seronegative. The CDR3 runs from the conserved cysteine through the conserved F or W. D genes are given only for firm matches. The size entry is marked missing in some rows and otherwise reads once, few, many or a size class.

j_gene,abundance,v_gene,d_gene,CDR3aa,CDR3nt
TRBJ2-1,few,TRBV7-9,NA,CASSLLGHNNEQFF,TGTGCCAGCAGCTTATTGGGACATAACAATGAGCAGTTCTTC
TRBJ2-7,NA,TRBV5-4,TRBD1,CASSFQGQGNYEQYF,TGTGCCAGCAGCTTCCAGGGACAGGGTAACTACGAGCAGTACTTC
TRBJ2-2,NA,TRBV6-1,NA,CASSEALLVARNTGELFF,TGTGCCAGCAGTGAAGCGCTTCTGGTAGCGAGAAACACCGGGGAGCTGTTTTTT
TRBJ2-7,few,TRBV9,NA,CASSVGLAKGYEQYF,TGTGCCAGCAGCGTAGGGCTAGCCAAGGGCTACGAGCAGTACTTC
TRBJ2-5,NA,TRBV10-3,NA,CAISESILLETQYF,TGTGCCATCAGTGAGTCTATCCTCCTCGAGACCCAGTACTTC
TRBJ2-2,NA,TRBV29-1,TRBD1,CSVSDRDFGELFF,TGCAGCGTTTCGGACAGGGACTTCGGGGAGCTGTTTTTT
TRBJ1-1,once,TRBV4-1,NA,CASSQSQGFWVEAFF,TGCGCCAGCAGCCAGAGCCAGGGATTTTGGGTTGAAGCTTTCTTT
TRBJ2-1,NA,TRBV4-1,TRBD2,CASSQEGWGLAGRNEQFF,TGCGCCAGCAGCCAAGAAGGGTGGGGACTAGCGGGGAGAAATGAGCAGTTCTTC
TRBJ2-1,NA,TRBV27,NA,CASSLPSDEQFF,TGTGCCAGCAGTTTACCATCGGATGAGCAGTTCTTC
TRBJ1-2,NA,TRBV5-1,TRBD1,CASSSAGQGNYGYTF,TGCGCCAGCAGCTCTGCGGGACAGGGTAACTATGGCTACACCTTC
TRBJ2-7,NA,TRBV2,NA,CASQLGATYEQYF,TGTGCCAGCCAGCTCGGAGCTACCTACGAGCAGTACTTC
TRBJ2-2,few,TRBV5-1,NA,CASSTGQRDTGELFF,TGCGCCAGCAGCACCGGACAGAGAGACACCGGGGAGCTGTTTTTT
TRBJ2-1,NA,TRBV4-1,TRBD2,CASSQGGGSISYNEQFF,TGCGCCAGCAGCCAAGGAGGCGGGAGCATCTCCTACAATGAGCAGTTCTTC
TRBJ1-1,NA,TRBV5-8,TRBD1,CASSFGDRNTEAFF,TGTGCCAGCAGCTTCGGGGACAGAAACACTGAAGCTTTCTTT
TRBJ2-5,few,TRBV27,TRBD2,CASSLWGGSVQETQYF,TGTGCCAGCAGTTTATGGGGGGGGAGCGTCCAAGAGACCCAGTACTTC
TRBJ1-1,NA,TRBV6-1,TRBD1,CASSPGTGATEAFF,TGTGCCAGCAGTCCTGGGACAGGGGCGACTGAAGCTTTCTTT
TRBJ2-1,NA,TRBV13,TRBD1,CASSLRGLFYNEQFF,TGTGCCAGCAGCTTAAGGGGGCTATTCTACAATGAGCAGTTCTTC
TRBJ1-6,NA,TRBV28,TRBD1,CASRATGGPNSPLHF,TGTGCCAGCAGAGCCACAGGGGGCCCTAATTCACCCCTCCACTTT
TRBJ2-1,NA,TRBV9,TRBD2,CASSPLAGGLDEQFF,TGTGCCAGCAGCCCCCTAGCGGGAGGGCTGGATGAGCAGTTCTTC
TRBJ2-4,NA,TRBV27,NA,CASRPGHLAKNIQYF,TGTGCCAGCAGACCGGGACACTTAGCCAAAAACATTCAGTACTTC
TRBJ1-2,NA,TRBV5-6,NA,CASSPRRNGYGYTF,TGTGCCAGCAGCCCTAGAAGGAACGGCTATGGCTACACCTTC
TRBJ2-7,NA,TRBV5-1,TRBD1,CASSRSQGQPTYEQYF,TGCGCCAGCAGTCGTTCCCAGGGACAGCCAACCTACGAGCAGTACTTC
TRBJ2-5,NA,TRBV7-9,NA,CSSSLEGGGLDQETQYF,TGTTCCAGCAGCTTAGAGGGGGGGGGTTTGGACCAAGAGACCCAGTACTTC
TRBJ1-3,NA,TRBV19,TRBD1,CASSSSGQSSGNTIYF,TGTGCCAGTAGTTCCTCGGGACAGAGCTCTGGAAACACCATATATTTT
TRBJ1-5,few,TRBV5-8,NA,CASSLARDREQHF,TGTGCCAGCAGCTTGGCCCGGGATAGAGAACAGCATTTT
TRBJ2-3,NA,TRBV7-9,NA,CASSFTGLVTDTQYF,TGTGCCAGCAGCTTTACAGGGTTGGTCACAGATACGCAGTATTTT
TRBJ2-1,NA,TRBV9,TRBD2,CASSVRGPAGMINEQFF,TGTGCCAGCAGCGTCCGAGGGCCAGCGGGGATGATTAATGAGCAGTTCTTC
TRBJ2-5,NA,TRBV21-1,NA,CASIRGRGAGVSETQYF,TGTGCCAGCATTCGGGGGCGCGGAGCGGGAGTCTCAGAGACCCAGTACTTC
TRBJ2-7,NA,TRBV6-1,TRBD1,CASSRGHNSYEQYF,TGTGCCAGCAGCAGGGGGCATAACTCCTACGAGCAGTACTTC
TRBJ2-1,NA,TRBV5-1,TRBD2,CASSLPSGAPYNEQFF,TGCGCCAGCAGCTTACCTAGCGGGGCTCCCTACAATGAGCAGTTCTTC
TRBJ1-1,once,TRBV5-8,TRBD1,CASSQDRGYTEAFF,TGTGCCAGCAGCCAGGACAGGGGATACACTGAAGCTTTCTTT